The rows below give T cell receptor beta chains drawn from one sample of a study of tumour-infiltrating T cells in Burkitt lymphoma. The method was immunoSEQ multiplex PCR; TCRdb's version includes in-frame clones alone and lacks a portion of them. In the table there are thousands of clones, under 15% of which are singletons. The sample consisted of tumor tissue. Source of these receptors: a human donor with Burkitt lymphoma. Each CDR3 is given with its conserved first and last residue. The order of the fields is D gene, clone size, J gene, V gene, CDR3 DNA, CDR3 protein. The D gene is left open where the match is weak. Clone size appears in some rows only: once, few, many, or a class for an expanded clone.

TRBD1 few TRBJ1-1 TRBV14 TGTGCCAGCAGCCTAGGACAGGGCTATTCTGAAGCTTTCTTT CASSLGQGYSEAFF
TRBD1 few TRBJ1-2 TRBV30 TGTGCCTGGAGTCCAATAGGACAGGGAGAAGGCTACACCTTC CAWSPIGQGEGYTF
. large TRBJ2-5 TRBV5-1 TGCGCCAGCAGCTTGGTGGACACCCAAGAGACCCAGTACTTC CASSLVDTQETQYF
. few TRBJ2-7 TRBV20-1 TGCAGTGCTACCCTTAGCGCCGAGCAGTACTTC CSATLSAEQYF
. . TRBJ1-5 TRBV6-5 TGTGCCAGCAGTTACAGGGTTGGCAATCAGCCCCAGCATTTT CASSYRVGNQPQHF
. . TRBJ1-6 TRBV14 TGTGCCAGCAGCCAAGATGGAAGAAATAATTCACCCCTCCACTTT CASSQDGRNNSPLHF
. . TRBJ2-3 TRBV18 TGTGCCAGCTCTAAGGCAGGGATTAGCACAGATACGCAGTATTTT CASSKAGISTDTQYF
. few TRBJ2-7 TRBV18 TGTGCCAGCTCAAGGGTCTCCTATGAGCAGTACTTC CASSRVSYEQYF
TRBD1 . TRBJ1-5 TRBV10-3 TGTGCCATCAGTGGGGACAGGCTTAGCCAGCCCCAGCATTTT CAISGDRLSQPQHF
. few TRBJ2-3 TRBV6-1 TGTGCCAGCAGTGCGACCCTTGCGGGTACGCAGTATTTT CASSATLAGTQYF
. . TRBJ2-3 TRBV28 TGTGCCAGCAAAGGGTCGGAAGGGGGAAGGAGAGATACGCAGTATTTT CASKGSEGGRRDTQYF
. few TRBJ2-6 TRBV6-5 TGTGCCAGCAGTTACCAGGGGCGCGCACGGGCCAACGTCCTGACTTTC CASSYQGRARANVLTF
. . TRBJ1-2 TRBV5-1 TGCGCCAGCAGCTTGGCAGGGGTCGACTATGGCTACACCTTC CASSLAGVDYGYTF
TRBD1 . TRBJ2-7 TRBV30 TGTGCCTGGAGTGGACAGGGCTACGAGCAGTACTTC CAWSGQGYEQYF
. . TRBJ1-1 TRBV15 TGTGCCACCAGCAGGGGGTCGAACACTGAAGCTTTCTTT CATSRGSNTEAFF
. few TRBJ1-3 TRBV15 TGTGCCACCAGCAGGTTACTGGCAAACACCATATATTTT CATSRLLANTIYF
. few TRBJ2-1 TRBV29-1 TGCAGCGTTGCTGAGGTCTTGAACCCCTTACAAGGAGAGCAGTTCTTC CSVAEVLNPLQGEQFF
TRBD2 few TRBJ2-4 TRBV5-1 TGCGCCAGCAGCTACGGGGGGGGGATGAGAAACATTCAGTACTTC CASSYGGGMRNIQYF
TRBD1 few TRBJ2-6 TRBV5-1 TGCGCCAGCAGCAAGGGACAGGCGAGGACTTTC CASSKGQARTF
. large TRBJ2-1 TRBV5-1 TGCGCCAGCAGCATGACTCCTTACAATGAGCAGTTCTTC CASSMTPYNEQFF
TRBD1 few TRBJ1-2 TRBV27 TGTGCCAGCAGTACAGGGGGCGAGAGCTATGGCTACACCTTC CASSTGGESYGYTF
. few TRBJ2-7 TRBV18 TGTGCCAGCTCACCACGAGGGGACGAGGACGAGCAGTACTTC CASSPRGDEDEQYF
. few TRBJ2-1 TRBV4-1 TGCGCCAGCAGCCCCCGAGGGACTGGTGAGCAGTTCTTC CASSPRGTGEQFF
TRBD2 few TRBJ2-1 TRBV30 TGTGCCTGGGGGCGGGGAGCGGGAGCGCGCAATGAGCAGTTCTTC CAWGRGAGARNEQFF
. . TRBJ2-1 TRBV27 TGTGCCAGCCCTGCGGACCATAATGAGCAGTTCTTC CASPADHNEQFF
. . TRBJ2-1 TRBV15 TGTGCCACCAGCAGAGGTCGGGCCAGTGGCGGGAATGAGCAGTTCTTC CATSRGRASGGNEQFF
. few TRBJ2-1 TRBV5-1 TGCGCCAGCAGCTTGGACAGGGTTATGGATGAGCAGTTCTTC CASSLDRVMDEQFF
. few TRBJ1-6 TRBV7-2 TGTGCCAGCAGCTTCGGGGTTGGGTCACCTCTCCACTTT CASSFGVGSPLHF
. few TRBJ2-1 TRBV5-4 TGTGCCAGCAGCGACACGTACAATGAGCAGTTCTTC CASSDTYNEQFF
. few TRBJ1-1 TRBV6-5 TGTGCCAGCAGTATACAGACAGGAGTCGAAGCTTTCTTT CASSIQTGVEAFF
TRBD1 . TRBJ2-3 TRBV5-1 TGCGCCAGCAGCCCAAGACAGGGTGTGGATACGCAGTATTTT CASSPRQGVDTQYF
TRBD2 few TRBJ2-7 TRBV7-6 TGTGCCAGCAGCCGACTAGCACCATCTACGATAGGAAACGAGCAGTACTTC CASSRLAPSTIGNEQYF
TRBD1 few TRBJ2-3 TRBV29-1 TGCAGCGTTGAAGGGGTCACAGGGGGAGGCACAGATACGCAGTATTTT CSVEGVTGGGTDTQYF
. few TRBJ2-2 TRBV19 TGTGCCAGTAGAGGCTACCTAAACACCGGGGAGCTGTTTTTT CASRGYLNTGELFF
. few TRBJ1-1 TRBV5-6 TGTGCCAGCAGTGATGACAGCAGAACAACTGAAGCTTTCTTT CASSDDSRTTEAFF